The 24 T cell receptor beta chains below were found in one sample sequenced in a study of blood T cells in healthy people across ages. A sample-barcoded 5' primer and a J-beta primer mix were used in a second PCR of about 7 to 12 cycles. TCRdb passed the 5' RACE reads through MiXCR, listing each CDR3 protein once. The sample has approximately 1,100,000 distinct CDR3 sequences; over 35% are singletons. Specimen: blood. All receptors derive from a woman aged 60-75 years in good health.

This clonotype was seen a few times. J is TRBJ1-6 and V is TRBV27, with D maybe TRBD1 (5 bases). The germline V gene encodes CDR1 MNHEY and CDR2 SMNVEV (reference sequence). V lost 2 bases and J 9 bases, leaving 11 bases between the germline ends. The CDR3 length is 14 residues. CDR3: CASSLGGPGSPLHF. CDR3 bases: TGTGCCAGCAGTTTAGGGGGTCCTGGTTCACCCCTCCACTTT.

This clonotype was observed at least ten times. V gene TRBV4-1 combines with J gene TRBJ2-3; D might be TRBD1 (5 bases). The CDR3 runs to 11 residues. Germline CDR1 and CDR2: MGHRA and YSYEKL. Trimming cost V 8 bases and J 3 bases, with 6 bases left between them. This CDR3 reads CASAGTDTQYF. In DNA form, the CDR3 reads TGCGCCAGCGCAGGGACAGATACGCAGTATTTT.

This clonotype was counted between two and nine times. The genes are TRBV5-1 and TRBJ2-7; D is unclear. From germline, CDR1 is SGHRS and CDR2 YFSETQ. The CDR3 length is 15 residues. With 4 bases removed from V and 0 bases from J, the gap between germline ends came to 14 bases. The CDR3 DNA reads as TGCGCCAGCAGCCACAATAAAGGGTCCTCCTACGAGCAGTACTTC. Translation: CASSHNKGSSYEQYF.

V is TRBV7-8 and J is TRBJ2-5; TRBD1 agrees at 10 bases. The CDR3 runs 16 residues. Germline loops: CDR1 SGHVS, CDR2 FQNEAQ. The V and J ends lost 2 bases and 2 bases, in that order; junction bases with no gene match: 5. The DNA of the CDR3 is TGTGCCAGCAGCTTACACGGGACAGGGGAACAAGAGACCCAGTACTTC. Translation: CASSLHGTGEQETQYF.

V and J are TRBV5-1 and TRBJ2-7; D ambiguous. The CDR3 extends over 14 amino acids. Germline-derived CDR1 and CDR2 are SGHRS and YFSETQ. With 0 bases removed from V and 0 bases from J, the gap between germline ends came to 7 bases. The CDR3 protein is CASSLASSSYEQYF. The CDR3 region has the DNA TGCGCCAGCAGCTTGGCCTCCAGCTCCTACGAGCAGTACTTC.

V gene TRBV28 combines with J gene TRBJ2-7; weak D call: TRBD1 (5 bases). Trimming cost V 10 bases and J 3 bases, with 13 bases left between them. The CDR3 consists of 12 residues. CDR1 and CDR2 (germline): MDHEN, SYDVKM. CDR3 DNA sequence: TGTGCCACTACAGGCTATCACTACGAGCAGTACTTC. Its protein is CATTGYHYEQYF.

A few counts support this clonotype. The chain combines TRBV27 with TRBJ2-7, with TRBD2 matching 8 bases. CDR3 length equals 14 residues. The germline V gene encodes CDR1 MNHEY and CDR2 SMNVEV (reference sequence). Losses at the gene ends were 4 bases for V and 5 bases for J; bases not matched to a gene: 7. The CDR3 sequence is CASSSRGGKDEQYF. CDR3 coding DNA: TGTGCCAGCAGTTCCCGCGGGGGGAAGGACGAGCAGTACTTC.

This clonotype was seen a handful of times. The gene calls are TRBV20-1 and TRBJ2-7; TRBD1 matches at 8 bases. The CDR3 has 14 amino acids. The trim removed 6 bases at V and 2 bases at J, leaving 9 bases unmatched. Germline CDR1 is DFQATT and CDR2 is SNEGSKA (reference sequence). For the CDR3, the DNA is TGCAGTGCCCAAGGACAGGACAGGGCCTACGAGCAGTACTTC. Protein product: CSAQGQDRAYEQYF.

This chain links TRBV20-1 with TRBJ2-3, with D perhaps TRBD2 (6 bases). Trimming stripped 1 base from V and 4 bases from J, with 12 bases between. The germline V gene encodes CDR1 DFQATT and CDR2 SNEGSKA (reference sequence). The CDR3 runs 14 residues. The CDR3 protein is CSARVGSRADTQYF. The CDR3 region has the DNA TGCAGTGCTAGAGTCGGGAGCAGGGCAGATACGCAGTATTTT.

The sample holds many counts of this clonotype. The rearrangement joins TRBV7-9 to TRBJ2-3; D is unresolved. In germline, CDR1 is SEHNR, CDR2 FQNEAQ (reference sequence). The ends were cut back, 5 bases at V and 3 bases at J, with 12 bases in the middle. The CDR3 contains 14 residues. CDR3 nucleotide sequence: TGTGCCAGCAGCCCCGAGGTGTGGACAGATACGCAGTATTTT. Its translation is CASSPEVWTDTQYF.

The rearrangement joins TRBV4-2 to TRBJ2-1, with TRBD2 matching 13 bases. V shed 3 bases and J 7 bases; nucleotides not matched to a gene: 12. The CDR3 is 18 amino acids. The germline V gene encodes CDR1 LGHNA and CDR2 YNFKEQ. This CDR3 is CASSQLTSGRALGNEQFF. DNA for the CDR3: TGTGCCAGCAGCCAGCTAACTAGCGGGAGGGCCTTGGGGAATGAGCAGTTCTTC.

This chain joins TRBV6-1 and TRBJ2-3; TRBD1 is a possible D gene (6 bases). From germline, CDR1 is MNHNS and CDR2 SASEGT. This CDR3 region has 13 residues. Between the trimmed V and J ends, which lost 10 bases and 6 bases, there was a span of 17 bases. The CDR3 reads CATGMRGTDTQYF. The CDR3 nucleotides are TGTGCCACCGGAATGAGGGGGACGGATACGCAGTATTTT.

This chain joins TRBV20-1 and TRBJ1-5, with 8 bases lining up with TRBD1. The length of the CDR3 is 15 residues. The V gene's germline CDR1 is DFQATT and CDR2 SNEGSKA (reference sequence). V shed 5 bases, J shed 4 bases, and the junction held 10 bases outside the gene matches. The CDR3 protein is CSALGSQGANQPQHF. DNA of the CDR3: TGCAGTGCTTTAGGCTCTCAGGGGGCTAATCAGCCCCAGCATTTT.

The chain links TRBV5-1 to TRBJ2-1; D remains unclear. The J call could be wrong; TRBJ2-7 is a better fit for the DNA end. Germline V gene data show CDR1 as SGHRS and CDR2 as YFSETQ. This CDR3 comprises 13 residues. The CDR3 DNA sequence: TGCGCCAGCAGCCCGGAGCAGTACAATGAGCAGTACTTC. It translates to CASSPEQYNEQYF.

Only a few counts were recorded for this clonotype. The CDR3 coding sequence is TGTGCCAGCACCCAGGACGCAACTAATGAAAAACTGTTTTTT. Protein: CASTQDATNEKLFF. The gene calls are TRBV7-2 and TRBJ1-4; no firm D call. The germline gives CDR1 SGHTA, CDR2 FQGNSA. The CDR3 is made up of 14 amino acids. V was trimmed by 7 bases and J by 0 bases, leaving 9 bases between them.

This clonotype was observed a few times. The chain combines TRBV20-1 with TRBJ2-1; D might be TRBD2 (6 bases). The V gene's germline CDR1 is DFQATT and CDR2 SNEGSKA (reference sequence). This CDR3 comprises 16 residues. The V end was cut by 5 bases, the J end by 4 bases, with 21 bases between. The CDR3 nucleotides are TGCAGTGCTCGTTCCCCAGCGGGCGTAATTTACAATGAGCAGTTCTTC. Translated, it gives CSARSPAGVIYNEQFF.

This clonotype has just a few counts. The chain has TRBV7-6 and TRBJ2-5, with D perhaps matching TRBD1 (6 bases). CDR1 and CDR2 from the germline V gene are SGHVS and FNYEAQ. The length of the CDR3 is 15 residues. Trimming cost V 1 base and J 5 bases, with 14 bases left between them. The CDR3 sequence is CASSLEQGLGETQYF. The CDR3 DNA follows: TGTGCCAGCAGCTTAGAACAGGGCCTGGGGGAGACCCAGTACTTC.

This clonotype was detected only a few times. The chain links TRBV29-1 to TRBJ2-3, with 7 bases matching TRBD1. Germline CDR1 is SQVTM and CDR2 is ANQGSEA. J gave up 6 bases and V 6 bases, and 9 bases lay outside the gene matches. The CDR3 spans 13 residues. The CDR3 reads CSVRDSGTDTQYF. The CDR3 coding sequence is TGCAGCGTCCGGGACAGTGGAACCGATACGCAGTATTTT.

The chain joins TRBV30 to TRBJ1-2; TRBD1 aligns across 9 bases. This CDR3 has 13 amino acids. Trimming cost V 4 bases and J 7 bases; bases outside gene matches: 7. Germline V gene sequence: CDR1 GTSNPN, CDR2 SVGIG (reference sequence). This chain's CDR3 is CAWTGQGGSGYTF. CDR3 in DNA: TGTGCCTGGACGGGACAGGGAGGATCTGGCTACACCTTC.

This clonotype was seen a handful of times. The chain links TRBV12-3 or TRBV12-4 to TRBJ1-1, with D possibly being TRBD1 (5 bases). V lost 6 bases and J lost 7, with 12 bases in between. CDR3 length equals 12 residues. This chain's CDR3 is CASSAGGGEAFF. CDR3 in DNA: TGTGCCAGCAGCGCTGGTGGGGGTGAAGCTTTCTTT.

This clonotype was seen a handful of times. V is TRBV20-1 and J is TRBJ2-7; 8 bases match TRBD1. Germline CDR1 reads DFQATT; CDR2 reads SNEGSKA (reference sequence). The trim removed 3 bases at V and 0 bases at J, leaving 7 bases unmatched. The CDR3 loop spans 15 amino acids. The CDR3 coding sequence is TGCAGTGCTAGCTCTGACAGGGGAAGCTCCTACGAGCAGTACTTC. Translation: CSASSDRGSSYEQYF.

CDR3 amino acids: CASSSLLGQGSYEQYF. In DNA, the CDR3 is TGTGCCAGCAGTTCTCTGTTGGGACAGGGGAGCTACGAGCAGTACTTC. The chain carries TRBV27 and TRBJ2-7, with 10 bases that match TRBD1. The junction had 9 bases not matched to a gene; V was cut back by 4 bases and J by 3 bases. Germline V gene lookup returns CDR1 MNHEY and CDR2 SMNVEV (reference sequence). This CDR3 comprises 16 residues.

The rearrangement uses TRBV5-1 and TRBJ1-2, with D unresolved. V was shortened by 0 bases and J by 7 bases, with 10 bases between the two germline ends. This CDR3 has 13 amino acids. Germline values: CDR1 SGHRS, CDR2 YFSETQ. CDR3 nucleotides: TGCGCCAGCAGCTTGGCTTCGCGGAGTGGCTACACCTTC. Residues: CASSLASRSGYTF.

This clonotype has more than one count but fewer than ten. The chain joins TRBV2 to TRBJ2-3, with unresolved D. From germline, CDR1 is SNHLY and CDR2 FYNNEI. This CDR3 has 14 amino acids. Trimming removed 6 bases from V and 0 bases from J, with 10 bases in between. The CDR3 region is CASRLDGSTDTQYF. The DNA for the CDR3 is TGTGCCAGCAGACTGGACGGGAGCACAGATACGCAGTATTTT.